Here is one T cell receptor (beta chain) with its context. What it binds is unknown. In the same sample, other DNA sequences code for this CDR3. The CDR3 extends over 13 amino acids. In germline, CDR1 is SEHNR, CDR2 FQNEAQ (reference sequence). V lost 1 base to trimming and J lost 5 bases, with 8 bases between them. The data stem from a study of cytomegalovirus exposure and HLA in healthy donors. Study-wide results and limits: Common viral pathogens seemed, in a later analysis, to connect with several of the most significant clusters.

It was with 60 Vbeta and 13 Jbeta primers that the PCR ran. Data came from immunoSEQ multiplex PCR; TCRdb stores just in-frame clones and leaves some out. The table lists roughly 180,000 clones, roughly 75% of them singletons. Sequencing used PBMCs. The chain combines TRBV7-9 with TRBJ2-5; no firm D call. This clonotype was sampled from a woman aged 25 to 39 in good health and CMV-seronegative. CDR3 sequence reads: CASSLGRLETQYF. Here the CDR3 DNA reads TGTGCCAGCAGCTTAGGCAGGTTGGAGACCCAGTACTTC.